The present T cell receptor (beta chain) was sequenced within a study of T cell repertoires in cytomegalovirus infection. Study as a whole: Recently identified HLA-C-restricted CMV epitopes and well-studied HLA-B-restricted CMV epitopes were used by the study. Signatures in public TCR beta sequences pointed to both CMV infection and matching HLA type. Findings and caveats of the study: In two of eight donors, the top clonotype was HLA-C-restricted CMV-specific. Adding up the frequency of public TCR beta families identified people who carried CMV plus the relevant HLA.

As regards this clonotype: Its target is not known.

TCRdb re-called the reads through MiXCR, storing one row per CDR3 protein. The data show around 710,000 distinct CDR3 sequences, with just under 30% seen just once and about an eighth held by the top ten. CDR1 is MNHNY and CDR2 is SVGAGI in the germline V gene (reference sequence). The CDR3 has 12 amino acids. Germline trimming cut 10 bases from V and 5 bases from J; bases unmatched to any gene: 7. The receptor's source is a human donor in good health (CMV status not recorded). Some clones in this sample may be carry-over from other donors' samples. The chain combines TRBV6-6 with TRBJ1-1, with 7 bases fitting TRBD1. The sequencing used cultured CD8+ T cells from PBMCs, collected from culture after CMV antigen stimulation. The CDR3 coding sequence is TGTGCCACTCTCAGGGGGTGGACTGAAGCTTTCTTT. Protein: CATLRGWTEAFF.